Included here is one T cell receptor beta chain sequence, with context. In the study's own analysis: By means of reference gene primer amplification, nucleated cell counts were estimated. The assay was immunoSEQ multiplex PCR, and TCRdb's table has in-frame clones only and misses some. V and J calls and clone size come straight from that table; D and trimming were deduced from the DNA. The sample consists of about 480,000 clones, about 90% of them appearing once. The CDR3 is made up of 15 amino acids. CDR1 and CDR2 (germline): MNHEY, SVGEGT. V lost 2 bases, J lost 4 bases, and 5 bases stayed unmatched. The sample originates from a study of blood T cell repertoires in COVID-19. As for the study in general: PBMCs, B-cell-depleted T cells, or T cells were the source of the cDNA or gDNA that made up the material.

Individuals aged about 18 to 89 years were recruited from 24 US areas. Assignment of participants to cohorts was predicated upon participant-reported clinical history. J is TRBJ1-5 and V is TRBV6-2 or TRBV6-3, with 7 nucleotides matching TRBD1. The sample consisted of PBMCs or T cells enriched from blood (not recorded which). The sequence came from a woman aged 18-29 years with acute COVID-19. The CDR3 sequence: CASSYQGQHNQPQHF. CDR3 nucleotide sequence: TGTGCCAGCAGTTACCAGGGACAGCATAATCAGCCCCAGCATTTT.